The 12 T cell receptor beta chains below were found in one sample sequenced in a study of blood T cell repertoires in COVID-19. Method: immunoSEQ multiplex PCR; TCRdb's copy keeps in-frame clones and lacks some. The repertoire has more than 13,000 clones, approximately 88% of them found once; the top ten carry approximately 2.5%. The sample consisted of peripheral blood. Receptors originate from a woman aged 70-85 years in a cohort sampled during active or convalescent COVID-19.

In nucleotides, the CDR3 is TGTGCCAGCTCGTCGGACAGGGCACCTAATGAAAAACTGTTTTTT. Its protein is CASSSDRAPNEKLFF. This sequence joins TRBV18 and TRBJ1-4; 8 bases match TRBD1. CDR3 length: 15 amino acids. Trimming cost V 6 bases and J 3 bases; bases outside gene matches: 6. The germline CDR1 and CDR2 sequences are KGHSH and LQKENI.

The rearrangement joins TRBV4-1 to TRBJ1-2; the D is unclear. V shed 7 bases and J shed 4 bases, with 22 bases lying between them. The CDR3 totals 16 residues. The germline V gene has CDR1 MGHRA and CDR2 YSYEKL. Here the CDR3 DNA reads TGCGCCAGCACCCCCCCGAAGACATCAAGCTTCTATGGCTACACCTTC. Its translation is CASTPPKTSSFYGYTF.

The V call is TRBV4-3, the J call TRBJ1-2; D unresolved. This CDR3 region has 18 residues. V was cut by 4 bases and J by 7 bases, with 28 bases left in between. Germline V gene data show CDR1 as LGHNA and CDR2 as YSLEER. CDR3: CASSLLSPRQPHLVGYTF. The CDR3 coding sequence is TGCGCCAGCAGCCTACTAAGTCCAAGGCAGCCCCATCTGGTTGGCTACACCTTC.

This sequence joins TRBV7-2 and TRBJ2-1, with D possibly being TRBD1 (6 bases). Trimming left V 3 bases short and J 7 bases short, with 10 bases between. This CDR3 has 13 amino acids. Germline V lookup: CDR1 SGHTA, CDR2 FQGNSA. The chain's CDR3 is CASSFGQRNEQFF. CDR3 sequence (DNA): TGTGCCAGCAGCTTCGGACAGCGGAATGAGCAGTTCTTC. The variable domain in full, with the rest retrieved from reference TRBV7-2 and TRBJ2-1, is GAGVSQSPSNKVTEKGKDVELRCDPISGHTALYWYRQSLGQGLEFLIYFQGNSAPDKSGLPSDRFSAERTGGSVSTLTIQRTQQEDSAVYLCASSFGQRNEQFFGPGTRLTVL.

The chain has TRBV3-1 (or the pseudogene TRBV3-2) and TRBJ1-2; perhaps TRBD1 as D (5 bases). The germline V gene encodes CDR1 LGHDT and CDR2 YNNKEL (reference sequence). There are 14 residues in the CDR3. V shed 3 bases and J shed 5 bases, with 13 bases lying between them. CDR3 region: CASSHRGGYYGYTF. For the CDR3, the DNA is TGTGCCAGCAGCCATCGCGGGGGTTATTATGGCTACACCTTC.

The CDR3: CASSLGGRRGRSNGYTF. The CDR3 DNA is TGTGCCAGCAGCTTAGGGGGAAGAAGGGGAAGGTCGAACGGCTACACCTTC. This rearrangement joins TRBV7-6 to TRBJ1-2; D possibly corresponds to TRBD1 (5 bases). CDR3 length: 17 residues. Trimming removed 1 base from V and 8 bases from J, with 23 bases in between. CDR1 is SGHVS and CDR2 is FNYEAQ in the germline V gene.

The chain links TRBV4-1 to TRBJ2-1; 13 bases are a match to TRBD2. The CDR3 loop spans 18 amino acids. Germline CDR1 reads MGHRA; CDR2 reads YSYEKL. Unmatched junction bases numbered 7, after V lost 2 bases and J lost 3 bases. CDR3 sequence reads: CASSQRTGLAGRYNEQFF. The CDR3 bases are TGCGCCAGCAGCCAAAGAACGGGACTAGCGGGGCGCTACAATGAGCAGTTCTTC.

The table lists this clone with a count of one. The CDR3 bases are TGTGCCAGCAGGGCCACCGGAGGCGGCACAGATACGCAGTATTTT. It is translated as CASRATGGGTDTQYF. The V gene is TRBV5-6, the J gene TRBJ2-3, with D tentatively TRBD2 (5 bases). Germline V gives CDR1 SGHDT, CDR2 YYEEEE. V was cut by 5 bases and J by 1 base, with 14 bases left in between. This CDR3 is built from 15 residues.

This clone occurred once. The chain recombines TRBV2 with TRBJ2-5, with 7 bases fitting TRBD2. The junction had 16 bases not matched to a gene; V was cut back by 6 bases and J by 9 bases. Germline-derived CDR1 and CDR2 are SNHLY and FYNNEI. The CDR3 runs 15 residues. The CDR3 region has the DNA TGTGCCAGCAGCCCCACCGGGACTACTTACCGGGCCCAGTACTTC. Its protein product is CASSPTGTTYRAQYF.

This clone was seen just once. This rearrangement joins TRBV9 to TRBJ1-3; D call uncertain. Between the trimmed V and J ends, which lost 4 bases and 4 bases, there was a span of 15 bases. This CDR3 contains 15 residues. CDR1 is SGDLS and CDR2 is YYNGEE in the germline V gene. Here the CDR3 DNA reads TGTGCCAGCAGCAGAGGAGCGGTCCCAGGAAACACCATATATTTT. Amino acids: CASSRGAVPGNTIYF.

The chain recombines TRBV18 with TRBJ2-1; 8 bases are shared with TRBD1. The CDR3 has 15 residues. The V and J ends lost 3 bases and 12 bases, in that order; junction bases with no gene match: 13. Germline V lookup: CDR1 KGHSH, CDR2 LQKENI. The CDR3 loop is CASSPRGQGNLAQFF. In nucleotides, the CDR3 is TGTGCCAGCTCACCCAGAGGACAGGGAAATTTAGCGCAGTTCTTC.

This rearrangement joins TRBV9 to TRBJ2-2, with D uncertain. Germline CDR1 is SGDLS and CDR2 is YYNGEE. This CDR3 is 14 amino acids long. The V and J ends lost 0 bases and 3 bases respectively, with 6 bases between them. The CDR3 coding sequence is TGTGCCAGCAGCGTAGACAGCTACACCGGGGAGCTGTTTTTT. It yields the protein CASSVDSYTGELFF.